This T cell receptor (beta chain) was retrieved from a study of cytomegalovirus exposure and HLA in healthy donors. Study context: Researchers previously reported finding 90 million to 130 million unique TCR beta sequences from some 180 million T cells.

This clone was detected once. The antigen is undetermined. It was with 60 Vbeta and 13 Jbeta primers that the PCR ran. Produced via immunoSEQ multiplex PCR; TCRdb's table is partial and in-frame only. The sample records around 150,000 clones, approximately 79% being singletons. Points from the study as a whole: A missense DCLRE1C variant was associated with V- and J-gene trimming of TCR beta chains in a later analysis, and an independent cohort replicated the association. For most TCR beta V segments, an earlier analysis put the productive rate at about 90% or about 30% of the time.

The TCR comes from a man aged 40-55 years in good health and CMV-seropositive. The sample was PBMCs.

The CDR3 spells CASSIVASGHEQYF. The DNA of the CDR3 is TGTGCCAGTAGTATAGTAGCTAGCGGACACGAGCAGTACTTC. The V call is TRBV19, the J call TRBJ2-7; TRBD2 matches at 7 bases. V trimming: 1 base; J trimming: 5 bases; junction bases outside the gene matches: 5. The germline V gene encodes CDR1 LNHDA and CDR2 SQIVND (reference sequence). The CDR3 length is 14 residues.